This T cell receptor beta chain derives from a study of T cells in Graves' hyperthyroidism and ophthalmopathy. The sample holds many counts of this clonotype. The CDR3 is 14 residues long. V dropped 5 bases and J dropped 6; count of bases not matched to a gene: 9. From germline, CDR1 is SEHNR and CDR2 FQNEAQ (reference sequence). Template material for amplifying TCR beta CDR3 regions consisted of RNA transcripts. The HTBI primer set drove a first-round RT-PCR of the TCR CDR3. MiXCR was run by TCRdb on the multiplex PCR reads, yielding one entry per CDR3 protein. The data contain roughly 580,000 distinct CDR3 sequences, approximately 15% of them singletons. The patients, who ranged from 18 to 65 in age, presented with newly diagnosed hyperthyroidism lasting under 2 months. The PBMCs were sourced from fresh peripheral blood (around 9.3 ml).

The TCR was taken from a woman aged 25 to 39 with Graves' hyperthyroidism that later progressed to Graves' ophthalmopathy. Sequenced: blood. The rearrangement uses TRBV7-9 and TRBJ2-7; the match to TRBD2 covers 8 bases. Written as DNA, the CDR3 is TGTGCCAGCAGCCCCGGGGGGGGTACGGGCGAGCAGTACTTC. Protein: CASSPGGGTGEQYF.